This TCR beta chain was captured by sequencing in a study of blood T cell repertoires in COVID-19. The CDR3 consists of 19 residues. Per germline, CDR1 MNHEY and CDR2 SMNVEV (reference sequence). The ends lost 2 bases at V and 3 bases at J; junction bases unmatched: 11. Sequencing used immunoSEQ multiplex PCR; TCRdb keeps in-frame clones, though not all of them. The sample includes about 200,000 clones, about 90% seen only once; the top ten take approximately 8.1%. This clone was detected only once. This chain uses TRBV27 with TRBJ2-1; TRBD2 aligns across 12 bases. This sequence was found in a woman between 18 and 29 years old who had recovered from COVID-19. Sequences were obtained from PBMCs or T cells enriched from blood (not recorded which). CDR3 loop: CASSLVGLAGGNHYNEQFF. DNA for the CDR3: TGTGCCAGCAGTTTAGTAGGGCTAGCGGGGGGGAATCACTACAATGAGCAGTTCTTC.